The 13 T cell receptor beta chains presented below share a single source sample, sequenced in a study of graft-versus-host responses after intestinal transplantation. Method: immunoSEQ multiplex PCR; TCRdb's copy keeps in-frame clones and lacks some. The data hold about 43,000 clones, with about 95% observed a single time. Material: PBMCs, obtained 330 to 350 days after intestinal transplant. These receptors came from a human patient who received an intestinal transplant, so some T cells may come from the graft donor.

V gene TRBV5-6 combines with J gene TRBJ1-1; no reliable D call. Germline loops: CDR1 SGHDT, CDR2 YYEEEE. The V end was cut by 3 bases, the J end by 5 bases, with 8 bases between. The CDR3 sequence is 12 residues long. CDR3 bases: TGTGCCAGCAGCTGGTTCGGGACTGAAGCTTTCTTT. As protein: CASSWFGTEAFF.

The V call is TRBV6-5, the J call TRBJ1-5, with D hard to call. Trimming shortened V by 5 bases and J by 4 bases, and 12 bases separated the two germline ends. This CDR3 contains 14 residues. Germline V gene lookup returns CDR1 MNHEY and CDR2 SVGAGI. The CDR3 is CASSESGRNQPQHF. The CDR3 nucleotides read TGTGCCAGCAGTGAATCAGGCAGGAATCAGCCCCAGCATTTT.

The chain joins TRBV6-5 to TRBJ1-5; D is ambiguous. Germline V gene data show CDR1 as MNHEY and CDR2 as SVGAGI. CDR3 length: 15 residues. V lost 2 bases and J 4 bases, leaving 12 bases between the germline ends. CDR3 sequence reads: CASSYTGDRNQPQHF. The CDR3 region has the DNA TGTGCCAGCAGTTACACGGGAGACCGGAATCAGCCCCAGCATTTT.

The chain recombines TRBV10-3 with TRBJ2-1; D is possibly TRBD1 or TRBD2 (6 bases each). Germline assignment: CDR1 ENHRY and CDR2 SYGVKD. V was shortened by 3 bases and J by 9 bases, with 18 bases between the two germline ends. The CDR3 extends over 15 amino acids. The CDR3 protein is CAISEPGARIGEQFF. The DNA of the CDR3 is TGTGCCATCAGTGAACCGGGGGCCCGGATCGGTGAGCAGTTCTTC.

The rearrangement links TRBV5-6 to TRBJ2-1, with TRBD2 as a possible D gene (6 bases). Germline V gene data show CDR1 as SGHDT and CDR2 as YYEEEE. The CDR3 extends over 12 amino acids. Deletions cut 1 base from V and 9 bases from J, with 8 bases between. The CDR3 region is CASSLLGGEQFF. The CDR3 bases are TGTGCCAGCAGCTTGCTCGGGGGTGAGCAGTTCTTC.

The rearrangement uses TRBV10-3 and TRBJ2-7; D is possibly TRBD1 or TRBD2 (5 bases each). This CDR3 is 15 amino acids long. Germline CDR1 is ENHRY and CDR2 is SYGVKD. The germline V and J ends were trimmed by 6 bases and 1 base, with 16 bases remaining between them. The CDR3 sequence: CAISPAWGRSYEQYF. The CDR3 DNA follows: TGTGCCATCAGCCCCGCGTGGGGACGATCCTACGAGCAGTACTTC.

The V and J genes are TRBV9 and TRBJ2-3; 7 nucleotides agree with TRBD2. This CDR3 has 15 residues. With 0 bases clipped from V and 2 bases from J, the junction kept 3 bases outside the gene matches. The V gene's germline CDR1 is SGDLS and CDR2 YYNGEE. CDR3 sequence reads: CASSVEGLNTDTQYF. CDR3 sequence (DNA): TGTGCCAGCAGCGTAGAGGGACTAAACACAGATACGCAGTATTTT.

This clone was observed a handful of times. This rearrangement joins TRBV6-5 to TRBJ2-7; 8 nucleotides match TRBD1. V shed 4 bases and J 6 bases; nucleotides not matched to a gene: 8. This CDR3 comprises 14 residues. Germline V CDR1 and CDR2: MNHEY, SVGAGI. The CDR3 DNA follows: TGTGCCAGCAGTTCGGCGGACAGGGCCGGCGAGCAGTACTTC. Translating gives CASSSADRAGEQYF.

The gene calls are TRBV11-1 and TRBJ2-4, with D possibly being TRBD1 or TRBD2 (5 bases each). The CDR3 runs 15 residues. Germline values: CDR1 SGHAT, CDR2 FQDESV (reference sequence). The V gene lost 4 bases and the J gene lost 9 bases, with 19 bases spanning the gap. The CDR3 DNA sequence: TGTGCCAGCAGCTCCCCGGTTGGGGGTCGTGTCATTCAGTACTTC. Translation gives CASSSPVGGRVIQYF.

This chain joins TRBV2 and TRBJ2-3, with D perhaps being TRBD1 or TRBD2 (5 bases each). This CDR3 contains 14 residues. CDR1 and CDR2 (germline): SNHLY, FYNNEI. The V end was cut by 6 bases, the J end by 0 bases, with 10 bases between. CDR3 in DNA: TGTGCCAGCAGGGAAAGGGACAGCACAGATACGCAGTATTTT. This sequence encodes CASRERDSTDTQYF. The variable domain in full, with the rest retrieved from reference TRBV2 and TRBJ2-3, is EPEVTQTPSHQVTQMGQEVILRCVPISNHLYFYWYRQILGQKVEFLVSFYNNEISEKSEIFDDQFSVERPDGSNFTLKIRSTKLEDSAMYFCASRERDSTDTQYFGPGTRLTVL.

The chain combines TRBV2 with TRBJ1-2; 7 nucleotides line up with TRBD1. Germline assignment: CDR1 SNHLY and CDR2 FYNNEI. This CDR3 region has 15 residues. After removal of 2 bases from V and 7 bases from J, the junction contained 10 bases not matched to a gene. CDR3 DNA: TGTGCCAGCAGTGAACTGGGGACAGCTAGGGCTGGCTACACCTTC. Its protein product is CASSELGTARAGYTF. Full variable domain (outside the CDR3, taken from reference TRBV2 and TRBJ1-2): EPEVTQTPSHQVTQMGQEVILRCVPISNHLYFYWYRQILGQKVEFLVSFYNNEISEKSEIFDDQFSVERPDGSNFTLKIRSTKLEDSAMYFCASSELGTARAGYTFGSGTRLTVV.

This chain connects TRBV6-1 to TRBJ1-6; D not resolved. The germline V gene has CDR1 MNHNS and CDR2 SASEGT. CDR3 size: 13 residues. V dropped 5 bases and J dropped 5 bases, with 7 bases sitting between them. This CDR3 reads CASSRVDNSPLHF. CDR3 DNA sequence: TGTGCCAGCAGTAGGGTCGATAATTCACCCCTCCACTTT.

The chain is built from TRBV14 and TRBJ2-5, with TRBD1 as a possible D gene (5 bases). There are 13 residues in the CDR3. Trimming stripped 6 bases from V and 5 bases from J, with 13 bases between. The V gene's germline CDR1 is SGHDN and CDR2 FVKESK. The CDR3 DNA follows: TGTGCCAGCAGTAGGGGTCCCGGGGAGACCCAGTACTTC. Translating gives CASSRGPGETQYF.